A single sample gave rise to the 6 T cell receptor beta chains below, sequenced in a study of healthy donors' naive CD4 and CD8 T cells. Starting from approximately 500 ng of total RNA, TCR libraries were made with linear amplification. TCRdb reanalysed the reads using MiXCR and keeps one entry per CDR3 protein. This sample carries about 180,000 distinct CDR3 sequences, 65% to 75% of them seen once, and the ten largest clones take 2% to 2.5%. Material: naive CD4+ and CD8+ T cells sorted from blood, pooled from several donors. The receptors derive from a pool of human donors in good health; the sample pools cells from several healthy donors.

This clonotype was observed a few times. V is TRBV27 and J is TRBJ2-7; D is unresolved. Germline values: CDR1 MNHEY, CDR2 SMNVEV (reference sequence). The CDR3 totals 16 residues. Trimming stripped 2 bases from V and 7 bases from J, with 21 bases between. CDR3 region: CASSLMGVTGRGEQYF. The CDR3 DNA reads as TGTGCCAGCAGTTTAATGGGCGTGACTGGCAGAGGAGAGCAGTACTTC.

The chain uses TRBV19 and TRBJ1-5; 10 nucleotides align to TRBD1. CDR3 length: 13 amino acids. Germline trimming cut 11 bases from V and 6 bases from J; bases unmatched to any gene: 7. Germline values: CDR1 LNHDA, CDR2 SQIVND (reference sequence). The CDR3 here is CAEGTGEFQPQHF. The DNA of the CDR3 is TGTGCCGAAGGGACAGGGGAGTTTCAGCCCCAGCATTTT.

The chain couples TRBV5-1 to TRBJ2-1, with 9 bases matching TRBD1. This CDR3 is built from 16 residues. CDR1 and CDR2 from the germline V gene are SGHRS and YFSETQ. Trimming cost V 4 bases and J 6 bases; bases outside gene matches: 11. CDR3 in amino acids: CASSLRTGVNGNEQFF. The CDR3 DNA reads TGCGCCAGCAGCCTCCGGACAGGGGTGAACGGCAATGAGCAGTTCTTC.

This chain links TRBV5-1 with TRBJ2-1; D may correspond to TRBD1 or TRBD2 (5 bases each). The CDR3 contains 16 residues. V was cut by 5 bases and J by 0 bases, with 15 bases left in between. Per germline, CDR1 SGHRS and CDR2 YFSETQ. Written as DNA, the CDR3 is TGCGCCAGCAGGCCGGGACCCTCGAGCTCCTACAATGAGCAGTTCTTC. Amino acid sequence: CASRPGPSSSYNEQFF.

The V gene is TRBV19, the J gene TRBJ1-1; a weak D match, TRBD1 (6 bases). The V end was cut by 8 bases, the J end by 4 bases, with 14 bases between. Per the germline V gene, CDR1 is LNHDA and CDR2 is SQIVND (reference sequence). This CDR3 is 13 amino acids long. CDR3 protein: CASGQGRATEAFF. The DNA of the CDR3 is TGTGCCAGTGGGCAGGGGAGGGCCACTGAAGCTTTCTTT.

This sequence joins TRBV4-3 and TRBJ2-1, with D possibly called TRBD1 or TRBD2 (6 bases each). CDR1 and CDR2 (germline): LGHNA, YSLEER. This CDR3 spans 17 amino acids. The V gene lost 0 bases and the J gene lost 10 bases, with 22 bases spanning the gap. Here the CDR3 reads CASSQDRTAGLLMEQFF. CDR3 nucleotide sequence: TGCGCCAGCAGCCAAGATAGGACAGCGGGTCTTCTCATGGAGCAGTTCTTC.